This T cell receptor beta chain was sequenced for a study of cytomegalovirus exposure and HLA in healthy donors (dated by TCRdb to 2017 to 2019). About the full investigation: In an earlier analysis of 587 of the donors, 250 to 300 Gb of sequence data and some 120 million unique TCR beta sequences from approximately 180 million T cells were reported. Among about 400 genotyped donors of the cohort, an average of around 220,000 unique TCR beta nucleotide sequences was sequenced per donor, of which about 19% were non-productive. HLA typing covered class I and class II loci at four-digit resolution. Donor age, sex, ethnicity and CMV serostatus were compiled together with the repertoire data. High-throughput TCR immunosequencing, statistical association of individual TCRs with disease status, and machine learning were combined to predict cytomegalovirus infection status. Among the approximately 400 genotyped donors, around 79% belonged to the genetic ancestry cluster associated with self-reported Caucasian donors. A later genetic analysis took genome-wide SNP genotypes for about 65% of the 666 donors and used that subset as a discovery cohort. A separate validation cohort of roughly 130 different subjects was used in addition to the roughly 640-subject first cohort. An earlier analysis of 500 to 650 of the donors applied high-throughput TCR beta sequencing to assess whether each TCR beta V gene segment acted as functional or pseudogenic. An early release that covered fewer than 750 HLA-typed donors contained 250 to 350 gigabases of sequencing data and 75 million to 100 million unique TCR sequences. A later analysis re-analyzed previously published TCR beta repertoires from about 600 donors and added high-resolution HLA genotyping to study TCR occurrence patterns. The number of donors typed differed by locus, with 629-630 for A, B, C, DRB1 and DQB1, 522 for DQA1, about 610 for DPA1, and around 430 for DPB1. The study profiled the T cell repertoires of 666 subjects by immunosequencing and related them to cytomegalovirus serostatus. Five DR-DQ haplotypes were treated as single units for association and clustering because of strong linkage in the cohort. The aim of the study was to test whether cataloging public T cell receptors could identify signatures of past pathogen exposure. All discovery cohort repertoires had been generated using a single sequencing platform. Rather than drawing on any new phenotypic data, the later analysis identified candidate immune exposures from TCR beta sequences and the way those sequences occurred across donors. Findings and caveats that apply to the study as a whole: A later analysis found that HLA-associated TCR beta chains were more clonally expanded and had lower generation probabilities than equally common non-associated chains. The cohort was sequenced for TCR beta chains only, and without alpha or paired-chain data the features that could be detected were limited. Three of the identified cytomegalovirus-associated TCR beta chains were confirmed in vitro to be specific for cytomegalovirus antigens. Immune exposure information for the cohort was limited to CMV serostatus. Cytomegalovirus status was reported to be diagnosed by the classifier with high specificity and sensitivity in both the original and validation cohorts. Some IMGT-functional V segments, including TRBV6-2 and TRBV6-3, could not be told apart with the 87-base-pair reads, so those segments were excluded. V-gene and J-gene trimming of TCR beta chains was associated with a missense DCLRE1C variant in a later genetic analysis, and the association was replicated in an independent cohort. Correlated functional status among segregating V segments might be attributable to linkage disequilibrium, but an unknown experimental factor could not be ruled out. The presence/absence analyses assumed that sequencing depth was roughly uniform across donors, and that assumption may not be true. A later analysis reported that several top co-occurrence clusters appeared linked to parvovirus B19, influenza, CMV and Epstein-Barr virus. It was suggested by the authors that the approach could potentially be generalized to other disease states and immunological phenotypes. Specific HLA alleles were associated with 15,000 to 20,000 TCR beta sequences at a false discovery rate of 0.05 in a later analysis. The earlier analysis of nearly 600 of the donors excluded roughly 16 rarely observed V segments, including chromosome 9 orphons, because counts were too low. A further reported finding was that TCR beta sequences accurately predicted the HLA-A and HLA-B alleles for most subjects in the first cohort. According to a later analysis, TCR association rates differed among HLA loci, with DRB1 alleles showing the most associated TCRs and HLA-C alleles showing the fewest. A total of 164 TCR beta chains were listed by the study as associated with cytomegalovirus. According to a later genetic analysis, donors in an Asian-associated ancestry cluster had fewer N-insertions in productive TCRs than the approximately 650-donor mean. According to a later analysis, most CMV-associated TCR beta chains appeared to be HLA-restricted, and the HLA associations seemed to be driven largely by CMV exposure. Because HLA typing was unavailable for some donors at each locus, only the typed subset was used in association tests. Strong co-occurrence of HLA alleles, especially DR and DQ, made assigning TCR associations to individual alleles difficult. A group of highly shared sequence variants was considered likely to be a technical artifact of the sequencing pipeline. While some public TCRs were present in many individuals, most TCR sequences turned up only very rarely across donors. Broadly in line with IMGT annotations, most TCR beta V segments showed up in productive rearrangements about 90% or about 30% of the time in an earlier analysis of 450 to 600 of the donors.

CDR1 and CDR2 are drawn from the germline V gene: SGHDT, YYEEEE. The CDR3 numbers 16 residues from cysteine through phenylalanine. Only the CDR3 portion is preserved as DNA: 48 bases, with reading frame beginning at the first base. V has 3 bases trimmed and J has 4 bases trimmed; junction bases matching no gene number 3. Receptors were amplified or captured by the immunoSEQ multiplex PCR assay. For the multiplex PCR, a mixture combining 60 forward primers for TCR Vbeta segments and 13 reverse primers for TCR Jbeta segments was used. A multiplex PCR assay on genomic DNA amplified the CDR3 region of rearranged TCR beta genes. The Illumina HiSeq System was used to sequence the amplified TCR beta libraries as 87-base-pair reads. On the authors' methods: Across the 500 to 850 repertoires, a later analysis counted roughly 77 million unique TCR beta chains, roughly 11 million of which were shared by at least two donors. A nearest-neighbor algorithm error-corrected the raw reads and collapsed the reads into unique sequences, merging closely related sequences to remove PCR and sequencing errors. Alignment of CDR3 sequences to IMGT reference sequences was used to assign V, D and J gene segments. For a sequence to be retained, a match of at least six nucleotides to both a V gene segment and a J gene segment was required. Rearrangements were called productive when the CDR3 lacked stop codons and stayed in frame with V and J; all others were non-productive. Following IMGT convention, CDR3 was defined as the stretch from the second conserved V-encoded cysteine up to the conserved J-encoded phenylalanine. Sequences without an unambiguous match to a single V gene segment were excluded from the earlier analysis of approximately 600 of the donors. In an earlier analysis of a few hundred of the donors, V segments were called functional above 56.7% productive rearrangements and were called segregating when the between-donor standard deviation exceeded 5%. A statistical classification framework was built to diagnose cytomegalovirus status from the catalog of TCR beta chain sequences. In a later analysis, V and J genes were assigned by comparing TCR nucleotide sequences against IMGT/GENE-DB human TR gene sequences. In a later analysis, CDR3 sequences and most-parsimonious VDJ recombination scenarios were assigned using the TCRdist pipeline. In a later analysis, every TCR beta chain was defined by the combination of its CDR3 amino acid sequence and its V-gene family, and reads without a unique V-gene family were dropped. In a later analysis, a few hundred highly shared, low-generation-probability nucleotide sequences were removed to address suspected cross-contamination and a sequencing artifact. For each public chain, a later analysis derived a clonal expansion index from normalized ranks of inferred template counts within each repertoire. Generation probabilities in a later analysis came from a VDJ recombination model fitted to out-of-frame rearrangements, and those results were checked against IGoR. A later analysis scored TCR-TCR, TCR-HLA and TCR-CMV co-occurrence with hypergeometric tests, applying a repertoire-size bias correction to TCR pairs. In a later analysis, false discovery rates were estimated by permuting HLA or CMV assignments 20 times. In a later analysis, co-occurring TCRs were grouped using DBSCAN, with TCRdist sequence similarity added in when clustering inside HLA-allele-positive subsets. Co-occurrence clustering excluded repertoires with fewer than 30,000 or more than 120,000 public chains, plus five with anomalous nucleotide sharing. The clones in this table, taken by TCRdb from immuneACCESS, are in-frame only. Not every clone is retained; where verified, under half of the shortfall comes from an unresolved V gene, and the cause of the rest is unknown. The DNA gave D and trimming, while V, J and clone size come from that table. The sample table shows some 95,000 clones, and approximately 69% are seen once. About 1.2% of the sample comes from the top ten.

On this clone: No antigen is known for it. Within one base of it there is no much larger clone, and no base qualities were kept.

The cohort was made up of around 720 healthy bone marrow donors. All cohort members were sampled while nominally healthy, although unrecorded immune exposures were likely present. The donor was CMV seronegative and was included in the group of over 300 seronegative cohort members. A peripheral blood sample was collected from each donor, and TCR beta sequencing was performed on peripheral blood mononuclear cells. Genomic DNA was extracted from the blood cell samples with the Qiagen DNeasy Blood Extraction Kit. The sample consisted of PBMCs. The sequence is built from TRBV5-6 and TRBJ1-6; 11 central bases correspond to TRBD1. The sequence came from a female donor in good health and CMV-seronegative. This receptor carries the CDR3 CASSWDRGTYNSPLHF. The DNA reads TGTGCCAGCAGCTGGGACAGGGGGACTTATAATTCACCCCTCCACTTT.